This T cell receptor beta chain was retrieved from a study of OX40 agonist ivuxolimab in advanced cancers. The germline CDR1 and CDR2 sequences are MGHRA and YSYEKL. The CDR3 is made up of 16 amino acids. About this clone itself: A junction boundary mismatches the germline segment, possibly from a read error. The sample carries other DNA sequences with the same CDR3.

Produced via immunoSEQ multiplex PCR; TCRdb's table is partial and in-frame only. The table records 55,000 to 70,000 clones, approximately 81% of them present only once. This specimen was CD4+ or CD8+ T cells sorted from blood, taken in a trial of the OX40 agonist ivuxolimab. The TCR was taken from an adult with an advanced solid tumor such as melanoma, head and neck, liver or kidney cancer. The J gene is TRBJ2-2, the V gene TRBV4-1; D possibly matches TRBD1 or TRBD2 (5 bases each). As DNA, the CDR3 is TGCGCCAGCAGCCAAGATAGGGTACGGGGCACCGGAGAGCTGTTTTTT. Protein product: CASSQDRVRGTGELFF.